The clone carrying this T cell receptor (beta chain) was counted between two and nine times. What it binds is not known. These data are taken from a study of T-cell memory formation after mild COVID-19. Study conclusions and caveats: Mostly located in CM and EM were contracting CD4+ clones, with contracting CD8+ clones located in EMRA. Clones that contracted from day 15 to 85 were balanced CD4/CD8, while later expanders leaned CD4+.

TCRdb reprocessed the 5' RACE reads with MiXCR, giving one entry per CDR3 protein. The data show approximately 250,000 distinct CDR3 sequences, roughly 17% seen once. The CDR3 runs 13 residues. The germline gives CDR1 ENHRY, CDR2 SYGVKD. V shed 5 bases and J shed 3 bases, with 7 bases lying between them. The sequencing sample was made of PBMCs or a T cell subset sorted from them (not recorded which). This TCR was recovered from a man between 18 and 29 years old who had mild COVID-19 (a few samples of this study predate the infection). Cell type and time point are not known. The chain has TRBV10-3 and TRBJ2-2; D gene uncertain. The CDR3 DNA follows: TGTGCCATCAGTCCCGCCTACACCGGGGAGCTGTTTTTT. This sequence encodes CAISPAYTGELFF.